This T cell receptor (beta chain) was profiled in a study of OX40 agonist ivuxolimab in advanced cancers. This clone was found once. Its antigen is unknown. Generated by immunoSEQ multiplex PCR, the TCRdb table keeps only in-frame clones and is missing some. Altogether tens of thousands of clones are present, roughly 90% being singletons, with the ten largest covering 9% to 10%. Broader study findings: The antigen specificity of the peripheral T cells (those that were expanded) was not determined.

Per germline, CDR1 SGHNT and CDR2 YYREEE (reference sequence). This CDR3 region has 13 residues. The V gene lost 3 bases and the J gene lost 5 bases, with 10 bases spanning the gap. The chain recombines TRBV5-4 with TRBJ2-3; D is perhaps TRBD2 (6 bases). The sequence was collected from an adult with an advanced solid tumor such as melanoma, head and neck, liver or kidney cancer. Material: CD4+ or CD8+ T cells sorted from blood, obtained in a trial of the OX40 agonist ivuxolimab. CDR3 in amino acids: CASSSGGIDTQYF. In DNA form, the CDR3 reads TGTGCCAGCAGCTCAGGCGGGATAGATACGCAGTATTTT.